Sequencing of this TCR beta chain was carried out in a study of control samples from healthy donors and cancer patients. Libraries were prepared by immunoSEQ multiplex PCR; TCRdb keeps only in-frame clonotypes and omits some of them. The sample holds about 40,000 clones, more than 85% seen once. The length of the CDR3 is 16 residues. CDR1 is SGHTA and CDR2 is FQGNSA in the germline V gene. Trimming removed 3 bases from V and 0 bases from J, with 12 bases in between. The sequencing input was blood. V and J are TRBV7-2 and TRBJ2-1; the D is unclear. The clonotype was recovered from a woman between 45 and 60 years old in good health. The CDR3 region is CASSFSLNPSYNEQFF. CDR3 nucleotide sequence: TGTGCCAGCAGCTTTTCGCTCAACCCCTCCTACAATGAGCAGTTCTTC. Looking up the rest from reference TRBV7-2 and TRBJ2-1 gives the full variable domain: GAGVSQSPSNKVTEKGKDVELRCDPISGHTALYWYRQSLGQGLEFLIYFQGNSAPDKSGLPSDRFSAERTGGSVSTLTIQRTQQEDSAVYLCASSFSLNPSYNEQFFGPGTRLTVL.